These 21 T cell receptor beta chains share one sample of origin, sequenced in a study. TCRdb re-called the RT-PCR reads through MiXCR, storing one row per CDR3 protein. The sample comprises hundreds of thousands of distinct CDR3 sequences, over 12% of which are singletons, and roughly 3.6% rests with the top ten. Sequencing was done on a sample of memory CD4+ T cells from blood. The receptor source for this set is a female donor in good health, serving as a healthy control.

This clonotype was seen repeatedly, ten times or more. This CDR3 reads CASTPGLSTDTQYF. The CDR3 DNA follows: TGTGCCAGCACCCCGGGACTGAGCACAGATACGCAGTATTTT. The V and J genes are TRBV7-2 and TRBJ2-3; D is possibly TRBD2 (6 bases). V lost 7 bases, J lost 0 bases, and 11 bases lay in between. The length of the CDR3 is 14 residues. The germline V gene has CDR1 SGHTA and CDR2 FQGNSA.

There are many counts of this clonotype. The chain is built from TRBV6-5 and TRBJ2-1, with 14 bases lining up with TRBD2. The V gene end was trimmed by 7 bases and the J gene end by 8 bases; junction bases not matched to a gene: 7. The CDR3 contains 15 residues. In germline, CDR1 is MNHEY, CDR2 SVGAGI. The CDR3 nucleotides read TGTGCCAGCAAGACCGGGACTAGCGGGAGCTATGAGCAGTTCTTC. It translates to CASKTGTSGSYEQFF.

The CDR3 protein is CSVGGQGLNYGYTF. The CDR3, as DNA: TGCAGCGTTGGAGGACAGGGCTTGAACTATGGCTACACCTTC. The gene calls are TRBV29-1 and TRBJ1-2; 8 bases fit TRBD1. CDR3 size: 14 residues. The J segment lost 2 bases and the V segment lost 4 bases, leaving 6 bases of the junction unmatched. CDR1 is SQVTM, CDR2 ANQGSEA, per germline.

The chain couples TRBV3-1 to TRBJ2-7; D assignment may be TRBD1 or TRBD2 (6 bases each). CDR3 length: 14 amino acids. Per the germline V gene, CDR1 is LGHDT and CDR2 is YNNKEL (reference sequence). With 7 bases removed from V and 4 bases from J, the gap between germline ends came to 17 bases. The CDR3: CASKGGAGKYEQYF. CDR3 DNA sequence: TGTGCCAGCAAGGGGGGAGCGGGTAAATACGAGCAGTACTTC.

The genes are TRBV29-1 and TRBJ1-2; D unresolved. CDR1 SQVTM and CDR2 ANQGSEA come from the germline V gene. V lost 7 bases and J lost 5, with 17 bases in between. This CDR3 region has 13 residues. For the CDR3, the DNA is TGCAGCGCCGGGGAGGGTGGGAGGTATGGCTACACCTTC. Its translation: CSAGEGGRYGYTF.

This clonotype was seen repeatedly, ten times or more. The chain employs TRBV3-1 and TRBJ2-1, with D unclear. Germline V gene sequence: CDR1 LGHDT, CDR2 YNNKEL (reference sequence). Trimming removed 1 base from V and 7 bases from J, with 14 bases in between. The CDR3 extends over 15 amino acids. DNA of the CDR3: TGTGCCAGCAGCCAAGTGGTCTCAATTAGGAATGAGCAGTTCTTC. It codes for CASSQVVSIRNEQFF.

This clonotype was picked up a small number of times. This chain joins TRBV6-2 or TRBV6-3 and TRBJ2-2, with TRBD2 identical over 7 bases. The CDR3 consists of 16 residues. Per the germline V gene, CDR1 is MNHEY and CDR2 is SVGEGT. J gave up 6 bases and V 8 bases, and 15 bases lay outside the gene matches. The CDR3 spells CASGPRGVLEAGELFF. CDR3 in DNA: TGTGCCAGCGGACCCCGGGGGGTACTCGAAGCCGGGGAGCTGTTTTTT.

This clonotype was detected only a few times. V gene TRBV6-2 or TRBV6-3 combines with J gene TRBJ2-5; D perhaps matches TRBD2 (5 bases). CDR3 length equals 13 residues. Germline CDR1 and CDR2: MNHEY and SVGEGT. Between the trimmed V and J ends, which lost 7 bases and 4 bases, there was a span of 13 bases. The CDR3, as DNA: TGTGCCAGCAAAGCTTCCGGGATAGAGACCCAGTACTTC. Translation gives CASKASGIETQYF.

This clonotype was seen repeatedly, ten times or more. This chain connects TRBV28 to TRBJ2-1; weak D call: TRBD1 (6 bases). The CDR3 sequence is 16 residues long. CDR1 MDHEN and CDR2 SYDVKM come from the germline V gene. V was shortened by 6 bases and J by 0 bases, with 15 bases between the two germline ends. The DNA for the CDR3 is TGTGCCAGCAGGTCCGGGACACGAAGCTCCTACAATGAGCAGTTCTTC. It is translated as CASRSGTRSSYNEQFF.

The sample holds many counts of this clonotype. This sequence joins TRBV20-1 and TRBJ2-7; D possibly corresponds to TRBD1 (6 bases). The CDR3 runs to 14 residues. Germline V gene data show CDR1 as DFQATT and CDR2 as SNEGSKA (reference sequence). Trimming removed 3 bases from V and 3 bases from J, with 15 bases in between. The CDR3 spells CSARAGTRSYEQYF. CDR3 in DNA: TGCAGTGCTAGGGCCGGGACAAGAAGCTACGAGCAGTACTTC.

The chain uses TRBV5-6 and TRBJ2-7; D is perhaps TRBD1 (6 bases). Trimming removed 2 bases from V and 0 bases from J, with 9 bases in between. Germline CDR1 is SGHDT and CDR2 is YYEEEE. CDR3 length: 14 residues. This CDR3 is CASSFTGSSYEQYF. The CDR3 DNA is TGTGCCAGCAGCTTTACAGGGAGCTCCTACGAGCAGTACTTC.

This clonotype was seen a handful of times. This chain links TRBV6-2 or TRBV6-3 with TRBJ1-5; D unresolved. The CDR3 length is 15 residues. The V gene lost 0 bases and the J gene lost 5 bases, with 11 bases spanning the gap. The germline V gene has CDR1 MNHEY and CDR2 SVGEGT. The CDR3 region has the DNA TGTGCCAGCAGTTACTCCGAGACAATCGATCAGCCCCAGCATTTT. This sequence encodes CASSYSETIDQPQHF.

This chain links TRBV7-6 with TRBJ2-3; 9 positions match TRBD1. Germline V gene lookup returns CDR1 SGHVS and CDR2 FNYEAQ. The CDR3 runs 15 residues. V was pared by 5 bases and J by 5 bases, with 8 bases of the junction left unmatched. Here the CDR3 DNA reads TGTGCCAGCAGCGGGGGACAGGGAGTTGGAGATACGCAGTATTTT. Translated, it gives CASSGGQGVGDTQYF. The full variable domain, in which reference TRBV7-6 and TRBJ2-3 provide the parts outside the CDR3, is GAGVSQSPRYKVTKRGQDVALRCDPISGHVSLYWYRQALGQGPEFLTYFNYEAQQDKSGLPNDRFSAERPEGSISTLTIQRTEQRDSAMYRCASSGGQGVGDTQYFGPGTRLTVL.

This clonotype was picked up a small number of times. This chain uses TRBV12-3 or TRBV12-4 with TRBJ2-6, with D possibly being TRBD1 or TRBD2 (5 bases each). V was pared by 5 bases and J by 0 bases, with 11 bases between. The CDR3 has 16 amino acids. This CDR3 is CASSKGPSSGANVLTF. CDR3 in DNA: TGTGCCAGCAGTAAGGGACCGAGCTCTGGGGCCAACGTCCTGACTTTC.

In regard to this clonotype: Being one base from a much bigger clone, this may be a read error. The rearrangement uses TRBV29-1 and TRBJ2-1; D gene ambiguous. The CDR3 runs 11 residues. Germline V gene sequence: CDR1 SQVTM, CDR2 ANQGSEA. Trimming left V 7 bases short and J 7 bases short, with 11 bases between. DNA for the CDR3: TGCAGCGCTGAGAGGAAGAATGAGCAGTTCTTC. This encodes CSAERKNEQFF.

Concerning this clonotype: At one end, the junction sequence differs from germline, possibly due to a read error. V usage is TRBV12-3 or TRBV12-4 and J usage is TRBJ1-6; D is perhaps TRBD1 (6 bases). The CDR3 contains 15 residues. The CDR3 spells CASSLGQGRNSPLDF. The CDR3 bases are TGTGCCAGCAGTTTGGGGCAGGGGCGTAATTCACCCCTCGACTTT.

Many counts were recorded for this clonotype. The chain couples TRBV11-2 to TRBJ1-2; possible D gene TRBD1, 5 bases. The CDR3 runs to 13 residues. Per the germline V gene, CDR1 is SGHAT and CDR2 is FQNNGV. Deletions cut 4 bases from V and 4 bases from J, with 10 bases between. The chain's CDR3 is CASSSGHGYGYTF. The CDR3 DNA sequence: TGTGCCAGCAGCTCCGGACACGGCTATGGCTACACCTTC. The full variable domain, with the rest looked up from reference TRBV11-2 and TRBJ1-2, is EAGVAQSPRYKIIEKRQSVAFWCNPISGHATLYWYQQILGQGPKLLIQFQNNGVVDDSQLPKDRFSAERLKGVDSTLKIQPAKLEDSAVYLCASSSGHGYGYTFGSGTRLTVV.

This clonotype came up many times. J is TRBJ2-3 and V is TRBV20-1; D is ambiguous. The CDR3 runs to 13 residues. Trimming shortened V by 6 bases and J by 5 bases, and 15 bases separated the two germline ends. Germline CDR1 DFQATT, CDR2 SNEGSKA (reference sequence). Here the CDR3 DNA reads TGCAGTGCCTCTCGGTCTAAAAGAGATACGCAGTATTTT. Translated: CSASRSKRDTQYF.

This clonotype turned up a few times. CDR3 sequence reads: CASSSIGEYNEQFF. The CDR3 DNA is TGTGCCAGCAGTTCCATCGGAGAGTACAATGAGCAGTTCTTC. The chain links TRBV6-2 or TRBV6-3 to TRBJ2-1, with D unclear. In germline, CDR1 is MNHEY, CDR2 SVGEGT. V was trimmed by 4 bases and J by 4 bases, leaving 11 bases between them. This CDR3 is 14 amino acids long.

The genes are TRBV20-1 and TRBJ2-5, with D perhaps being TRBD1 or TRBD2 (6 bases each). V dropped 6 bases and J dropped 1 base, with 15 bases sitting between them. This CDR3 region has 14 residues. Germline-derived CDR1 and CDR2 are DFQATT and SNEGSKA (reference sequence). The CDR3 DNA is TGCAGTGCCGCGGAGGGGGTGATCCAAGAGACCCAGTACTTC. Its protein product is CSAAEGVIQETQYF.

Here the CDR3 reads CASSPDYGQGTTEAFF. Written as DNA, the CDR3 is TGTGCCAGCAGCCCAGATTACGGACAGGGGACCACTGAAGCTTTCTTT. This chain links TRBV7-9 with TRBJ1-1, with 9 bases lining up with TRBD1. The CDR3 sequence is 16 residues long. Germline CDR1 reads SEHNR; CDR2 reads FQNEAQ (reference sequence). V was pared by 5 bases and J by 4 bases, with 11 bases of the junction left unmatched. Using reference TRBV7-9 and TRBJ1-1 for the parts outside the CDR3, the full variable domain is DTGVSQNPRHKITKRGQNVTFRCDPISEHNRLYWYRQTLGQGPEFLTYFQNEAQLEKSRLLSDRFSAERPKGSFSTLEIQRTEQGDSAMYLCASSPDYGQGTTEAFFGQGTRLTVV.